These T cell receptor beta chains were read from a single sample in a study of T cells in Graves' hyperthyroidism and ophthalmopathy. TCRdb redid the calling of the multiplex PCR reads with MiXCR, one entry per CDR3 protein. The sample yields 350,000 to 400,000 distinct CDR3 sequences, over 15% seen once. Input material: blood. The receptors derive from a woman between 18 and 29 years old with Graves' hyperthyroidism. Each CDR3 is given with its conserved first and last residue. D genes are given only for firm matches. For some rows the clone size is stated as once, few or many, or as a class when expanded; others skip it.

clone_size	v_call	j_call	d_call	cdr3_nt	cdr3_aa
few	TRBV28	TRBJ2-7	TRBD2	TGTGCCAGCAGTTGGGAGGGGTACGAGCAGTACTTC	CASSWEGYEQYF
many	TRBV6-1	TRBJ2-7	-	TGTGCCAGCAGTGTTACTCAGGGGCCATACTACGAGCAGTACTTC	CASSVTQGPYYEQYF
few	TRBV6-5	TRBJ2-7	-	TGTGCCAGCAGTTACGACGCACGGGGGCCCCTGTACGAGCAGTACTTC	CASSYDARGPLYEQYF
-	TRBV10-3	TRBJ2-2	-	TGTGCCATCAGAGGAAAGAAGGCGGGGGCGATCACCGGGGAGCTGTTTTTT	CAIRGKKAGAITGELFF
many	TRBV4-1	TRBJ1-1	TRBD1	TGCGCCAGCAGCCAAGGGACAGGTATGAGGACTGAAGCTTTCTTT	CASSQGTGMRTEAFF
many	TRBV28	TRBJ1-2	-	TGTGCCAGCAGTTCCCTGTACCCCTATGGCTACACCTTC	CASSSLYPYGYTF
many	TRBV18	TRBJ1-5	TRBD1	TGTGCCAGCTCACCACCGGGACAGGGTTTGAGCTGGCCCCAGCATTTT	CASSPPGQGLSWPQHF
-	TRBV20-1	TRBJ1-1	TRBD1	TGCAGTGCTAGAGATCCCCAGGGGGTATCTATGAACACTGAAGCTTTCTTT	CSARDPQGVSMNTEAFF
many	TRBV29-1	TRBJ1-5	-	TGCAGCGTTGCAGAGGCTAGCAATCAGCCCCAGCATTTT	CSVAEASNQPQHF
few	TRBV11-2	TRBJ1-6	-	TGTGCCAGCAGCTTATTCCCCGGGAGACCGAATATATCACCCCTCCACTTT	CASSLFPGRPNISPLHF
many	TRBV30	TRBJ1-5	TRBD1	TGTGCCTGGGACAGGGGAAATCAGCCCCAGCATTTT	CAWDRGNQPQHF